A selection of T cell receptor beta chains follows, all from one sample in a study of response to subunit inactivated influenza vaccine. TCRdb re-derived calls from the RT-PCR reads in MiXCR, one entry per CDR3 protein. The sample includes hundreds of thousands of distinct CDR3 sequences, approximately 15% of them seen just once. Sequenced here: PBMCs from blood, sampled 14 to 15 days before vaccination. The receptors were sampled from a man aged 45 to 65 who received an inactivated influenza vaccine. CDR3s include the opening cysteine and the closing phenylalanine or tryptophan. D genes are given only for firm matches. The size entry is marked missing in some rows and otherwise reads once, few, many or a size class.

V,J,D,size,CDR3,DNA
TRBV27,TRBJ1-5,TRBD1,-,CASSRRQGGNQPQHF,TGTGCCAGCAGTCGCCGACAGGGTGGAAATCAGCCCCAGCATTTT
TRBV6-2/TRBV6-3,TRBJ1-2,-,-,CASSYRRGDYGYTF,TGTGCCAGCAGTTATCGAAGAGGTGACTATGGCTACACCTTC
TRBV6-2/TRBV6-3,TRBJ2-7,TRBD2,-,CASSYVGQGTSGRYEQYF,TGTGCCAGCAGTTACGTCGGACAGGGGACTAGCGGGAGGTACGAGCAGTACTTC
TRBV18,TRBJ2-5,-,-,CASSPPGPRRQETQYF,TGTGCCAGCTCACCACCGGGGCCCCGGCGCCAAGAGACCCAGTACTTC
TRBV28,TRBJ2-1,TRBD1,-,CASSLWGDSGGEHNEQFF,TGTGCCAGCAGTTTATGGGGGGATTCAGGGGGCGAACACAATGAGCAGTTCTTC
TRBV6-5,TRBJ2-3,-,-,CASSYTRGAGTDTQYF,TGTGCCAGCAGTTATACCCGGGGGGCGGGCACAGATACGCAGTATTTT
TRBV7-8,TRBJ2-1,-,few,CASSMASSNEQFF,TGTGCCAGCAGCATGGCTTCTTCCAATGAGCAGTTCTTC
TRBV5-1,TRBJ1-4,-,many,CASSWSTSGTNEKLFF,TGCGCCAGCAGCTGGTCCACAAGCGGAACTAATGAAAAACTGTTTTTT
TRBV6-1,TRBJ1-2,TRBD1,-,CASSQQGAGYGYTF,TGTGCCAGCAGCCAACAGGGGGCTGGGTATGGCTACACCTTC
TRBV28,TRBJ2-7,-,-,CASGRNEQYF,TGTGCCAGCGGGAGAAACGAGCAGTACTTC
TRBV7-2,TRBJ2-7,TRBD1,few,CASSFDRGLSYEQYF,TGTGCCAGCAGCTTTGACAGGGGCCTCTCCTACGAGCAGTACTTC
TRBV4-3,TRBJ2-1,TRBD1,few,CASSRGRGMYNEQFF,TGCGCCAGCAGCCGAGGCAGGGGGATGTACAATGAGCAGTTCTTC
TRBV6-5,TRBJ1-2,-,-,CASRYDGDYGYTF,TGTGCCAGCAGATACGACGGGGACTATGGCTACACCTTC
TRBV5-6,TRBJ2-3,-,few,CASSLRGTSTDTQYF,TGTGCCAGCAGCTTGAGGGGGACTAGCACAGATACGCAGTATTTT
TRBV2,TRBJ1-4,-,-,CASSEAPEKLFF,TGTGCCAGCAGTGAGGCCCCCGAAAAACTGTTTTTT
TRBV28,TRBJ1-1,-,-,CASSLSPGMNTEAFF,TGTGCCAGCAGTTTATCTCCGGGGATGAACACTGAAGCTTTCTTT
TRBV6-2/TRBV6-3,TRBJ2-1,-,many,CASSYDLGSVLSPPSYNEQFF,TGTGCCAGCAGTTATGATCTTGGGTCCGTTTTATCTCCTCCGTCCTACAATGAGCAGTTCTTC
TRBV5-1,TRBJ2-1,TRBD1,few,CASSDLDRGRNNEQFF,TGCGCCAGCAGCGACTTGGACAGGGGGCGAAACAATGAGCAGTTCTTC
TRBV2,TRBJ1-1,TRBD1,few,CASSADRGAEAFF,TGTGCCAGCAGCGCCGACAGGGGCGCTGAAGCTTTCTTT
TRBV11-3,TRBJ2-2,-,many,CASSPRSGELFF,TGTGCCAGCAGCCCCAGATCCGGGGAGCTGTTTTTT
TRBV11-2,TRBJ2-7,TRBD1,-,CASSLSRQGGYEQYF,TGTGCCAGCAGCCTCAGCCGACAGGGGGGGTACGAGCAGTACTTC
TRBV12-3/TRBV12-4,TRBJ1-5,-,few,CASSPTGTRGQPQHF,TGTGCCAGCAGCCCGACCGGGACCCGCGGTCAGCCCCAGCATTTT
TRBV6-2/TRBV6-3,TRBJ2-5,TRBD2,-,CASRRLATYDPQETQYF,TGTGCCAGCAGGCGACTAGCAACCTATGACCCCCAAGAGACCCAGTACTTC
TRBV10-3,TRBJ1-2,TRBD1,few,CAISESRQGASYGYTF,TGTGCCATCAGTGAGTCACGACAGGGAGCTTCCTATGGCTACACCTTC
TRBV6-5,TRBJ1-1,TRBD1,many,CASRRQGARDTEAFF,TGTGCCAGCAGGCGACAGGGGGCGAGGGACACTGAAGCTTTCTTT
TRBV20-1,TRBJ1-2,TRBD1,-,CSARVQGGYGYTF,TGCAGTGCTAGAGTACAGGGGGGCTATGGCTACACCTTC
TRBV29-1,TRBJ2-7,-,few,CSASVENYEQYF,TGCAGCGCCTCGGTGGAAAACTACGAGCAGTACTTC
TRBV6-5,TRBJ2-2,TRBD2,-,CASSYGGGVTGELFF,TGTGCCAGCAGTTATGGTGGGGGGGTCACCGGGGAGCTGTTTTTT
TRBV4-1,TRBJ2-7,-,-,CASSQDHRPGYEQYF,TGCGCCAGCAGCCAAGATCACAGGCCGGGATACGAGCAGTACTTC
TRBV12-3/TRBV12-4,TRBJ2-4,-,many,CASSLKTLWSKNIQYF,TGTGCCAGCAGTTTGAAAACCCTATGGAGCAAAAACATTCAGTACTTC
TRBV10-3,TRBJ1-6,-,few,CAISDWKGPNYNSPLHF,TGTGCCATCAGTGACTGGAAGGGACCGAACTATAATTCACCCCTCCACTTT
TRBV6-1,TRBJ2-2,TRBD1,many,CASRSTGIPLAGELFF,TGTGCCAGCAGATCGACAGGGATTCCCTTAGCCGGGGAGCTGTTTTTT
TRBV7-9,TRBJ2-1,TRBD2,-,CASSLVGLAGGYNEQFF,TGTGCCAGCAGCTTAGTGGGTCTAGCGGGGGGCTACAATGAGCAGTTCTTC